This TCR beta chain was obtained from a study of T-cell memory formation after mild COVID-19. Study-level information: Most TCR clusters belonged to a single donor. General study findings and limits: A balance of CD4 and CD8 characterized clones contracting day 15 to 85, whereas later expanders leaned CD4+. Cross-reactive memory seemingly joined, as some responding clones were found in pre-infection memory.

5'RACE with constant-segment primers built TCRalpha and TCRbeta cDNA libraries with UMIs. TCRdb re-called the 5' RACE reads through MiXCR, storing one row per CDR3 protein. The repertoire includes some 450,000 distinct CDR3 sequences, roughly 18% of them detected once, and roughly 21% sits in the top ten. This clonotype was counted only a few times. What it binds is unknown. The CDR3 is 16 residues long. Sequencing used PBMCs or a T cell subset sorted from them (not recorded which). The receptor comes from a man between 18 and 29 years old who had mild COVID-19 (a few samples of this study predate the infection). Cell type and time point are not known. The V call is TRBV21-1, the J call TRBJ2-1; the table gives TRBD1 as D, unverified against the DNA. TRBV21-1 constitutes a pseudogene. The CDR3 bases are TGTGCCAGCAGCAACAACGGGGCAGGGGGGGACAATGAGCAGTTCTTC. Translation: CASSNNGAGGDNEQFF.